Each of the 4 T cell receptor beta chains below was sequenced from the same sample in a study of T cell responses to AZD1222 COVID-19 vaccine (dated by TCRdb to 2020 to 2022). Read against the paper, the sample's time point label means: baseline before first vaccination. Library construction relied on the immunoSEQ multiplex PCR assay. TCRdb re-hosts the immuneACCESS table, in-frame sequences only. Its copies lack some clones; in the studies checked, an unresolved V gene accounts for under half of them, and the cause for the rest is not known. The sample records over 50,000 clones, roughly 84% of which are singletons. The ten largest clones capture roughly 6.6% of the sample. Material: peripheral blood, obtained on day 0 of AZD1222 vaccination. Receptors originate from an adult in good health.

The chain recombines TRBV6-5 with TRBJ2-1; D remains ambiguous. Per the germline V gene, CDR1 is MNHEY and CDR2 is SVGAGI. The CDR3 loop spans 13 amino acids. V lost 2 bases and J 9 bases, leaving 11 bases between the germline ends. CDR3 protein: CASSYTQKGEQFF. The DNA of the CDR3 is TGTGCCAGCAGTTACACCCAAAAGGGTGAGCAGTTCTTC.

V and J are TRBV6-1 and TRBJ1-6; D is unclear. Germline V lookup: CDR1 MNHNS, CDR2 SASEGT. This CDR3 is built from 17 residues. The V and J ends lost 1 base and 4 bases respectively, with 14 bases between them. CDR3 DNA: TGTGCCAGCAGTGAAGGGGAGGCGGCGGGGTATAATTCACCCCTCCACTTT. Translation: CASSEGEAAGYNSPLHF.

V usage is TRBV5-1 and J usage is TRBJ2-5; D is ambiguous. Germline values: CDR1 SGHRS, CDR2 YFSETQ. The CDR3 loop spans 13 amino acids. V lost 0 bases and J lost 0, with 3 bases in between. The CDR3 reads CASSLDNQETQYF. The CDR3 nucleotides are TGCGCCAGCAGCTTGGACAACCAAGAGACCCAGTACTTC. Drawing the rest from reference TRBV5-1 and TRBJ2-5, the complete variable domain is KAGVTQTPRYLIKTRGQQVTLSCSPISGHRSVSWYQQTPGQGLQFLFEYFSETQRNKGNFPGRFSGRQFSNSRSEMNVSTLELGDSALYLCASSLDNQETQYFGPGTRLLVL.

This sequence joins TRBV14 and TRBJ2-7; possibly TRBD1 for D (5 bases). CDR3 length equals 14 residues. V lost 0 bases and J lost 2, with 8 bases in between. CDR1 and CDR2 from the germline V gene are SGHDN and FVKESK. CDR3 in DNA: TGTGCCAGCAGCCAAGAATGGGGCACCTACGAGCAGTACTTC. Its protein product is CASSQEWGTYEQYF.